This T cell receptor (beta chain) was identified during a study of a mutant IDH1 vaccine in newly diagnosed glioma. As for the study in general: Patients underwent eight vaccinations, which took place in weeks 1, 3, 5, 7, 11, 15, 19 and 23. Vaccine dosing followed radiotherapy by 4-6 weeks, or accompanied temozolomide cycles.

As for time point: week 11, during vaccination. Doses of 300 ug of mutant IDH1 20-mer peptide were given with topical imiquimod. V lost 3 bases, J lost 3 bases, and 9 bases lay in between. The germline V gene has CDR1 MNHEY and CDR2 SVGAGI. The CDR3 has 13 residues. About this clone: The antigen is undetermined.

Study-level points and caveats: Of all patients, 85% to 95% showed vaccine-induced immune responses.

Profiling relied on immunoSEQ multiplex PCR, and the TCRdb table lists in-frame clones only, not all of them. Among roughly 62,000 clones, about nine tenths were seen once, and the ten largest hold 1.5% to 2%. This sequence was found in a man in his forties with glioma. This chain connects TRBV6-5 to TRBJ2-7, with no clear D. This sample comprised PBMCs, obtained from a glioma patient whose treatment included an IDH1 peptide vaccine. As DNA, the CDR3 is TGTGCCAGCAGTTATAGGTACGGCTACGAGCAGTACGTC. Residues: CASSYRYGYEQYV.